Below, 11 T cell receptor beta chains from the same sample are listed, as sequenced in a study of Graves' ophthalmopathy and Graves' hyperthyroidism. Amplification of the TCR beta CDR3 regions used RNA transcripts (as template). The first-round RT-PCR employed HTBI primers together with the Qiagen OneStep RT-PCR kit. A multiplex PCR was then performed as the second round. TCRdb called the multiplex PCR reads again in MiXCR, with one record for every CDR3 protein. The sample records around 660,000 distinct CDR3 sequences, approximately 39% being singletons. The source material was peripheral blood. The source of these receptors is an adult man with Graves' ophthalmopathy.

This clonotype was counted ten times or more. J is TRBJ2-2 and V is TRBV2, with D unclear. Deletions cut 7 bases from V and 4 bases from J, with 13 bases between. CDR3 length: 14 amino acids. Looked up from germline, CDR1 is SNHLY and CDR2 is FYNNEI. As DNA, the CDR3 is TGTGCCAGCACCATCACGGAAGGCACCGGGGAGCTGTTTTTT. It translates to CASTITEGTGELFF.

This clonotype was observed at least ten times. The DNA for the CDR3 is TGTGCCAGCAGTTGGGGCGGGGCGAACACTGAAGCTTTCTTT. This encodes CASSWGGANTEAFF. V gene TRBV12-3 or TRBV12-4 combines with J gene TRBJ1-1; D is possibly TRBD1 (5 bases). The CDR3 is made up of 14 amino acids. Trimming removed 4 bases from V and 1 base from J, with 10 bases in between.

This clonotype was observed a handful of times. The V call is TRBV12-5, the J call TRBJ1-5; maybe TRBD1 (6 bases). The germline V gene encodes CDR1 LGHNT and CDR2 FRNRAP. Trimming shortened V by 0 bases and J by 1 base, and 13 bases separated the two germline ends. There are 17 residues in the CDR3. The CDR3 nucleotides are TGTGCTAGTGGTTTGGTACTGGGGGCGCGGAGCAATCAGCCCCAGCATTTT. Its protein product is CASGLVLGARSNQPQHF.

The V and J genes are TRBV7-7 and TRBJ2-5; no clear D gene. The germline V and J ends were trimmed by 8 bases and 1 base, with 20 bases remaining between them. In germline, CDR1 is SSHAT, CDR2 FNYEAQ (reference sequence). The CDR3 contains 16 residues. The CDR3 loop is CASSPLWHPAQETQYF. CDR3 nucleotide sequence: TGTGCCAGCTCACCACTTTGGCATCCAGCCCAAGAGACCCAGTACTTC.

This clonotype was counted at least ten times. This chain links TRBV15 with TRBJ2-5; D could derive from TRBD1 or TRBD2 (6 bases each). V lost 11 bases and J lost 5, with 18 bases in between. Germline-derived CDR1 and CDR2 are LNHNV and YYDKDF (reference sequence). The CDR3 has 13 residues. CDR3 in amino acids: CAVQRGRRETQYF. The CDR3 nucleotides read TGTGCCGTACAGAGGGGGAGGAGGGAGACCCAGTACTTC. The whole variable domain, filled in from reference TRBV15 and TRBJ2-5, reads DAMVIQNPRYQVTQFGKPVTLSCSQTLNHNVMYWYQQKSSQAPKLLFHYYDKDFNNEADTPDNFQSRRPNTSFCFLDIRSPGLGDTAMYLCAVQRGRRETQYFGPGTRLLVL.

The chain joins TRBV29-1 to TRBJ2-5; 10 bases are a match to TRBD2. Gene TRBJ2-1 matches the end of the DNA better, so the J call may be wrong. CDR3 length: 16 amino acids. Germline V gives CDR1 SQVTM, CDR2 ANQGSEA. The CDR3 DNA reads as TGCAGCGCAGTAGCCCCAGGAGCGGGAGGGTACAATGAGCAGTTCTTC. This translates into CSAVAPGAGGYNEQFF.

This clonotype was counted at least ten times. Here the CDR3 DNA reads TGTGCCAGCAGCGTAGAGGGACAGGGATACTATGGCTACACCTTC. This codes for CASSVEGQGYYGYTF. The chain carries TRBV9 and TRBJ1-2; TRBD1 agrees at 9 bases. This CDR3 is built from 15 residues. CDR1 is SGDLS and CDR2 is YYNGEE in the germline V gene. V lost 0 bases to trimming and J lost 3 bases; unmatched junction nucleotides: 3.

This clonotype showed up just a few times. The chain combines TRBV5-4 with TRBJ1-4; possibly TRBD1 for D (5 bases). Germline V CDR1 and CDR2: SGHNT, YYREEE (reference sequence). The CDR3 contains 15 residues. V lost 0 bases to trimming and J lost 4 bases, with 10 bases between them. The CDR3 DNA follows: TGTGCCAGCAGCTTGGCAGGGACTCTTAATGAAAAACTGTTTTTT. This codes for CASSLAGTLNEKLFF. Full variable domain (remainder filled in from reference TRBV5-4 and TRBJ1-4): ETGVTQSPTHLIKTRGQQVTLRCSSQSGHNTVSWYQQALGQGPQFIFQYYREEENGRGNFPPRFSGLQFPNYSSELNVNALELDDSALYLCASSLAGTLNEKLFFGSGTQLSVL.

The count of this clonotype is one. The chain recombines TRBV29-1 with TRBJ2-2, with 9 bases that match TRBD1. CDR1 is SQVTM, CDR2 ANQGSEA, per germline. The V segment lost 6 bases and the J segment 11 bases; nucleotides outside the gene matches: 7. This CDR3 has 12 amino acids. The CDR3 coding sequence is TGCAGCGTCCAACAGGGGGCGGGTGAGCTGTTTTTT. Its translation: CSVQQGAGELFF.

In this sample, this clonotype turned up a few times. The chain employs TRBV5-1 and TRBJ2-2; D not certain. The CDR3 sequence is 16 residues long. Germline V CDR1 and CDR2: SGHRS, YFSETQ. Trimming left V 0 bases short and J 2 bases short, with 11 bases between. The CDR3 region is CASSLDNGPNTGELFF. CDR3 bases: TGCGCCAGCAGCTTGGATAACGGGCCAAACACCGGGGAGCTGTTTTTT.

V and J are TRBV11-2 and TRBJ2-7; 11 bases map to TRBD2. CDR3 length equals 15 residues. Per the germline V gene, CDR1 is SGHAT and CDR2 is FQNNGV. V trimming: 1 base; J trimming: 3 bases; junction bases outside the gene matches: 2. In DNA, the CDR3 is TGTGCCAGCAGCTTAGTAGCGGGAGGGATCTACGAGCAGTACTTC. Residues: CASSLVAGGIYEQYF.